Following are 27 T cell receptor beta chains from one sample sequenced in a study of blood T cell repertoires in COVID-19. Method: immunoSEQ multiplex PCR; TCRdb's copy keeps in-frame clones and lacks some. In the table there are fewer than 200,000 clones, 80% to 95% of which are singletons. Sequencing input: peripheral blood. These receptors were obtained from a man aged 25 to 40 with COVID-19, enrolled during active disease.

The rearrangement links TRBV7-3 to TRBJ2-5; 10 nucleotides match TRBD1. Trimming at V came to 6 bases and at J to 3 bases, leaving 1 base not matched to a gene. In germline, CDR1 is SGHTA, CDR2 FQGTGA. There are 13 residues in the CDR3. The CDR3 sequence is CASSGTGEETQYF. As DNA, the CDR3 is TGTGCCAGCAGTGGGACAGGGGAAGAGACCCAGTACTTC.

The table lists this clone with a count of one. This sequence joins TRBV20-1 and TRBJ1-2, with TRBD1 as a possible D gene (6 bases). CDR3 length equals 11 residues. V was shortened by 6 bases and J by 6 bases, with 11 bases between the two germline ends. Looked up from germline, CDR1 is DFQATT and CDR2 is SNEGSKA (reference sequence). CDR3 nucleotide sequence: TGCAGTGCCAAAGGGGGGGATGGCTACACCTTC. The encoded protein is CSAKGGDGYTF.

The genes are TRBV15 and TRBJ1-6; no definite D call. CDR1 is LNHNV and CDR2 is YYDKDF in the germline V gene (reference sequence). V lost 3 bases and J 10 bases, leaving 13 bases between the germline ends. The CDR3 is 14 amino acids. Here the CDR3 reads CATSRDAGGSPLHF. The CDR3 DNA follows: TGTGCCACCAGCAGGGACGCCGGCGGGTCACCCCTCCACTTT.

The V and J genes are TRBV25-1 and TRBJ2-3, with TRBD2 as a possible D gene (5 bases). Germline values: CDR1 MGHDK, CDR2 SYGVNS. Trimming removed 6 bases from V and 6 bases from J, with 10 bases in between. The CDR3 is made up of 12 amino acids. The CDR3 region has the DNA TGTGCCAGCAGAGCGGCGGGCGATACGCAGTATTTT. Translated: CASRAAGDTQYF.

This clone was detected once. The chain has TRBV7-9 and TRBJ1-1, with TRBD1 matching over 7 bases. V shed 6 bases and J 7 bases; nucleotides not matched to a gene: 14. The CDR3 loop spans 15 amino acids. Germline CDR1 reads SEHNR; CDR2 reads FQNEAQ (reference sequence). In DNA form, the CDR3 reads TGTGCCAGCAGGCCAACCCTGGGGACAGCCAGTGAAGCTTTCTTT. Residues: CASRPTLGTASEAFF.

This chain connects TRBV7-2 to TRBJ2-7, with TRBD1 as a possible D gene (6 bases). This CDR3 spans 14 amino acids. V was cut by 1 base and J by 0 bases, with 7 bases left in between. The germline gives CDR1 SGHTA, CDR2 FQGNSA. The DNA of the CDR3 is TGTGCCAGCAGCTTAGAGGACAGCTCCTACGAGCAGTACTTC. Amino acid sequence: CASSLEDSSYEQYF. Supplemented by reference TRBV7-2 and TRBJ2-7, the full variable domain reads GAGVSQSPSNKVTEKGKDVELRCDPISGHTALYWYRQSLGQGLEFLIYFQGNSAPDKSGLPSDRFSAERTGGSVSTLTIQRTQQEDSAVYLCASSLEDSSYEQYFGPGTRLTVT.

CDR3 bases: TGTGCCAGCAGTTTTATGGCGGTTAGCACAGATACGCAGTATTTT. Translating it yields CASSFMAVSTDTQYF. The chain uses TRBV27 and TRBJ2-3, with D uncertain. This CDR3 contains 15 residues. V gave up 3 bases and J gave up 0 bases, with 10 bases separating them. Germline CDR1 MNHEY, CDR2 SMNVEV (reference sequence).

This chain joins TRBV3-1 (or the pseudogene TRBV3-2) and TRBJ1-6; maybe TRBD1 (5 bases). Looked up from germline, CDR1 is LGHDT and CDR2 is YNNKEL (reference sequence). V shed 4 bases and J shed 7 bases, with 17 bases lying between them. This CDR3 has 16 residues. The CDR3 nucleotides read TGTGCCAGCAGCCCCTCCGGGGGGGATTGGAATTCACCCCTCCACTTT. It yields the protein CASSPSGGDWNSPLHF.

The chain carries TRBV27 and TRBJ1-2; no definite D call. This CDR3 comprises 17 residues. Trimming pared 5 bases from V and 4 bases from J, leaving 23 bases between. CDR1 is MNHEY, CDR2 SMNVEV, per germline (reference sequence). DNA of the CDR3: TGTGCCAGCAGTCCCTCGCTATCACTCAGGTACTCCTATGGCTACACCTTC. It is translated as CASSPSLSLRYSYGYTF.

The chain carries TRBV18 and TRBJ1-2; tentatively, D is TRBD1 (6 bases). Germline V lookup: CDR1 KGHSH, CDR2 LQKENI. Trimming removed 3 bases from V and 4 bases from J, with 18 bases in between. The CDR3 covers 16 residues. In DNA form, the CDR3 reads TGTGCCAGCTCACCTAGTAGGGACACCCCCATCTATGGCTACACCTTC. It translates to CASSPSRDTPIYGYTF.

This rearrangement joins TRBV4-3 to TRBJ2-3, with TRBD2 matching over 9 bases. CDR1 is LGHNA, CDR2 YSLEER, per germline. This CDR3 comprises 16 residues. The J segment lost 2 bases and the V segment lost 1 base, leaving 4 bases of the junction unmatched. CDR3 amino acids: CASSQGGTSSTDTQYF. The CDR3 nucleotides read TGCGCCAGCAGCCAAGGGGGGACTAGCTCCACAGATACGCAGTATTTT.

This chain connects TRBV18 to TRBJ2-3, with 13 bases aligning to TRBD2. The CDR3 totals 16 residues. Germline trimming cut 4 bases from V and 2 bases from J; bases unmatched to any gene: 3. Germline assignment: CDR1 KGHSH and CDR2 LQKENI. CDR3: CASSRTSGGLTDTQYF. CDR3 bases: TGTGCCAGCTCACGGACTAGCGGGGGCCTCACAGATACGCAGTATTTT.

The rearrangement joins TRBV5-4 to TRBJ2-7; a possible D gene is TRBD2 (5 bases). CDR3 length: 14 residues. V was shortened by 6 bases and J by 4 bases, with 17 bases between the two germline ends. CDR1 SGHNT and CDR2 YYREEE come from the germline V gene (reference sequence). CDR3 sequence: CASTRGYREYEQYF. CDR3 DNA sequence: TGTGCCAGCACCCGCGGGTACAGAGAATACGAGCAGTACTTC.

The gene calls are TRBV27 and TRBJ2-7, with 8 bases fitting TRBD1. Trimming removed 7 bases from V and 5 bases from J; junction bases left unmatched: 22. This CDR3 comprises 18 residues. Per germline, CDR1 MNHEY and CDR2 SMNVEV (reference sequence). The CDR3 is CASIPISALTGAMDEQYF. In DNA, the CDR3 is TGTGCCAGCATCCCTATCTCTGCCTTGACAGGGGCAATGGACGAGCAGTACTTC.

The chain uses TRBV20-1 and TRBJ2-3; 9 positions match TRBD2. J gave up 3 bases and V 6 bases, and 4 bases lay outside the gene matches. The germline V gene has CDR1 DFQATT and CDR2 SNEGSKA (reference sequence). The CDR3 spans 13 residues. The CDR3 region is CSASSGSTDTQYF. CDR3 in DNA: TGCAGTGCCAGTAGCGGGAGTACAGATACGCAGTATTTT.

The V and J genes are TRBV9 and TRBJ2-4, with TRBD1 matching 7 bases. The germline V gene has CDR1 SGDLS and CDR2 YYNGEE. J was trimmed by 3 bases and V by 0 bases; bases with no gene match: 3. This CDR3 spans 15 amino acids. For the CDR3, the DNA is TGTGCCAGCAGCGTAGATACAGGGGACAAAAACATTCAGTACTTC. Its protein product is CASSVDTGDKNIQYF.

The V gene is TRBV6-5, the J gene TRBJ2-7, with a weak D call TRBD1 (6 bases). Per the germline V gene, CDR1 is MNHEY and CDR2 is SVGAGI. This CDR3 comprises 15 residues. The germline V and J ends were trimmed by 5 bases and 3 bases, with 17 bases remaining between them. CDR3: CASSNRERGIYEQYF. The CDR3 coding sequence is TGTGCCAGCAGTAACAGGGAAAGGGGAATCTACGAGCAGTACTTC.

The rearrangement joins TRBV6-5 to TRBJ2-3; 7 nucleotides agree with TRBD1. Germline V gives CDR1 MNHEY, CDR2 SVGAGI. The CDR3 runs 14 residues. Germline trimming cut 8 bases from V and 2 bases from J; bases unmatched to any gene: 7. The CDR3 DNA reads as TGTGCCAGCTTCTCGGACAGGATCACAGATACGCAGTATTTT. Translation gives CASFSDRITDTQYF.

CDR3 residues: CASSLDGGTEAFF. The CDR3, as DNA: TGTGCCAGCAGCTTGGATGGCGGCACTGAAGCTTTCTTT. The genes are TRBV5-4 and TRBJ1-1; D ambiguous. There are 13 residues in the CDR3. CDR1 is SGHNT and CDR2 is YYREEE in the germline V gene (reference sequence). Between the trimmed V and J ends, which lost 0 bases and 4 bases, there was a span of 7 bases. Drawing the rest from reference TRBV5-4 and TRBJ1-1, the complete variable domain is ETGVTQSPTHLIKTRGQQVTLRCSSQSGHNTVSWYQQALGQGPQFIFQYYREEENGRGNFPPRFSGLQFPNYSSELNVNALELDDSALYLCASSLDGGTEAFFGQGTRLTVV.

This clone occurred a few times. This sequence joins TRBV25-1 and TRBJ1-2; TRBD1 agrees at 10 bases. The CDR3 totals 16 residues. V was clipped by 5 bases and J by 2 bases; unmatched bases: 8. Germline V gives CDR1 MGHDK, CDR2 SYGVNS. The CDR3 region is CASSLSGTGANYGYTF. The CDR3 DNA reads as TGTGCCAGCAGTCTTTCCGGGACAGGGGCAAACTATGGCTACACCTTC.

The rearrangement links TRBV7-2 to TRBJ2-1, with a weak D call TRBD2 (8 bases). CDR1 is SGHTA and CDR2 is FQGNSA in the germline V gene. This CDR3 comprises 16 residues. V gave up 5 bases and J gave up 6 bases, with 20 bases separating them. The CDR3 sequence: CASSATSGGGSNEQFF. CDR3 DNA sequence: TGTGCCAGCAGCGCCACTAGCGGAGGGGGCTCCAATGAGCAGTTCTTC.

The chain combines TRBV6-5 with TRBJ1-1; TRBD1 is a possible D gene (6 bases). V lost 5 bases and J lost 6, with 13 bases in between. The CDR3 contains 13 residues. Germline V gene lookup returns CDR1 MNHEY and CDR2 SVGAGI. CDR3 in DNA: TGTGCCAGCAGTAACAGGGTTAGGGCTGAAGCTTTCTTT. Translation: CASSNRVRAEAFF.

The sample holds one count of this clone. This chain uses TRBV5-8 with TRBJ1-2; D gene unclear. Trimming left V 0 bases short and J 4 bases short, with 13 bases between. Per the germline V gene, CDR1 is SGHTS and CDR2 is YDEGEE. There are 15 residues in the CDR3. The CDR3 sequence is CASSLEGRVIYGYTF. CDR3 DNA sequence: TGTGCCAGCAGCTTGGAAGGCCGGGTGATCTATGGCTACACCTTC. Based on the CDR3 plus reference TRBV5-8 and TRBJ1-2, the full variable domain is EAGVTQSPTHLIKTRGQQATLRCSPISGHTSVYWYQQALGLGLQFLLWYDEGEERNRGNFPPRFSGRQFPNYSSELNVNALELEDSALYLCASSLEGRVIYGYTFGSGTRLTVV.

The genes are TRBV6-2 or TRBV6-3 and TRBJ2-1; 11 positions match TRBD1. The V gene end was trimmed by 0 bases and the J gene end by 7 bases; junction bases not matched to a gene: 8. The germline gives CDR1 MNHEY, CDR2 SVGEGT. CDR3 length: 17 residues. The CDR3 reads CASSYSPGQGVWNEQFF. The DNA of the CDR3 is TGTGCCAGCAGTTACTCACCGGGACAGGGGGTCTGGAATGAGCAGTTCTTC.

This clone has only one observation. J is TRBJ1-2 and V is TRBV4-2, with TRBD1 matching 9 bases. The CDR3 sequence is 16 residues long. Germline V gene lookup returns CDR1 LGHNA and CDR2 YNFKEQ. V lost 0 bases, J lost 6 bases, and 8 bases stayed unmatched. The CDR3 reads CASSQDQEDRGNGYTF. In DNA form, the CDR3 reads TGTGCCAGCAGCCAAGATCAGGAGGACAGGGGTAATGGCTACACCTTC.

The chain has TRBV6-2 or TRBV6-3 and TRBJ2-3; 7 bases map to TRBD1. CDR3 length: 15 residues. V was pared by 5 bases and J by 1 base, with 6 bases of the junction left unmatched. Germline CDR1 MNHEY, CDR2 SVGEGT. The CDR3 DNA follows: TGTGCCAGCAGTAACTTGGACAGGCGCACAGATACGCAGTATTTT. This translates into CASSNLDRRTDTQYF.

CDR3 residues: CASSQEKEVWGRNGYTF. CDR3 sequence (DNA): TGCGCCAGCAGCCAAGAAAAAGAAGTATGGGGGCGGAATGGCTACACCTTC. The J gene is TRBJ1-2, the V gene TRBV4-3; D is perhaps TRBD1 (6 bases). With 0 bases removed from V and 6 bases from J, the gap between germline ends came to 20 bases. Germline CDR1 LGHNA, CDR2 YSLEER. This CDR3 has 17 residues.